Detailed here is one T cell receptor beta chain. This entry comes from a study of blood T cells in healthy people across ages. The CDR3 spans 16 residues. Per the germline V gene, CDR1 is MNHNY and CDR2 is SVGAGI (reference sequence). V lost 6 bases to trimming and J lost 4 bases, with 21 bases between them. A second roughly 6 to 12 cycle PCR used barcoded and J-beta primers. MiXCR, applied by TCRdb to the 5' RACE reads, yields one record per CDR3 protein. The data show about 1.4 million distinct CDR3 sequences, with approximately 59% seen just once and 5.5% to 8% held by the top ten. The sample was blood. This chain joins TRBV6-6 and TRBJ2-5; maybe TRBD2 (6 bases). The receptor's source is a man between 18 and 35 years old in good health. As DNA, the CDR3 is TGTGCCAGCAGCACATCTAGCGTAGGAGGGAGAGAGACCCAGTACTTC. Protein product: CASSTSSVGGRETQYF.